Below, 3 T cell receptor beta chains from the same sample are listed, as sequenced in a study of CXCR3-negative and CXCR3-positive naive CD8 T cells. UMI-labeled TRB cDNA libraries were prepared by 5' RACE. Reanalyzing the 5' RACE reads, TCRdb keeps one entry per CDR3 protein, without DNA. Its listing shows tens of thousands of distinct CDR3 sequences. Sequencing was performed on naive CXCR3- CD8+ T cells from blood. As for subset: CD45RO-CCR7+CD27+CD95- naive CD8+ T cells lacking CXCR3 (TNR3-). The receptors stem from a human donor in good health. Some clones in this sample may be carry-over from other donors' samples.

The V call is TRBV5-1, the J call TRBJ2-1; TCRdb's D call, TRBD1, is unchecked because there is no DNA. CDR1 and CDR2 (germline): SGHRS, YFSETQ. The length of the CDR3 is 16 residues. This chain's CDR3 is CASKVNSPPVNNEQFF.

The chain has TRBV4-3 and TRBJ2-2; lacking DNA, the TRBD2 call made by TCRdb goes unchecked. CDR1 and CDR2 (germline): LGHNA, YSLEER. The CDR3 spans 15 residues. The CDR3 sequence: CASSPRAGGAGELFF.

The chain employs TRBV7-9 and TRBJ1-5. The CDR3 contains 12 residues. CDR1 is SEHNR and CDR2 is FQNEAQ in the germline V gene (reference sequence). CDR3 loop: CASSWESQPQHF.